One and the same sample provided the 8 T cell receptor beta chains below, sequenced in a study of Graves' ophthalmopathy and Graves' hyperthyroidism. TCR beta CDR3 regions were amplified from RNA transcripts. First-round RT-PCR with HTBI primers preceded a second-round multiplex PCR. TCRdb re-analysed the multiplex PCR reads in MiXCR, keeping a single row per CDR3 protein. The profile shows a few hundred thousand distinct CDR3 sequences, about a sixth of them singletons. The sample consisted of peripheral blood. These receptors were taken from a woman aged 18-29 years with Graves' ophthalmopathy.

Ten or more counts support this clonotype. The rearrangement links TRBV10-2 to TRBJ2-7, with D possibly TRBD2 on 5 matching bases. Germline CDR1 and CDR2: WSHSY and SAAADI. The CDR3 runs to 14 residues. V was cut by 5 bases and J by 4 bases, with 15 bases left in between. The CDR3, as DNA: TGCGCCAGCAGTCCCGCGCTTCGGGAATACGAGCAGTACTTC. Amino acids: CASSPALREYEQYF.

This clonotype appeared many times. V and J are TRBV4-1 and TRBJ2-7, with TRBD2 matching over 11 bases. V shed 4 bases, J shed 2 bases, and the junction held 4 bases outside the gene matches. The germline V gene has CDR1 MGHRA and CDR2 YSYEKL. The CDR3 extends over 15 amino acids. For the CDR3, the DNA is TGCGCCAGCAGCCTCAAGACTAGCGGGGCCTACGAGCAGTACTTC. The encoded protein is CASSLKTSGAYEQYF.

This clonotype was recorded many times. The V call is TRBV2, the J call TRBJ2-2; the D gene is possibly TRBD1 (6 bases). The CDR3 sequence is 13 residues long. Trimming stripped 6 bases from V and 6 bases from J, with 11 bases between. Germline assignment: CDR1 SNHLY and CDR2 FYNNEI. DNA of the CDR3: TGTGCCAGCAGGGCAGGGGTCCCCGGGGAGCTGTTTTTT. Translated, it gives CASRAGVPGELFF.

This clonotype was seen repeatedly, ten times or more. This chain connects TRBV20-1 to TRBJ1-1; TRBD1 might be the D (6 bases). From germline, CDR1 is DFQATT and CDR2 SNEGSKA (reference sequence). V shed 6 bases and J shed 1 base, with 12 bases lying between them. This CDR3 is 13 amino acids long. In nucleotides, the CDR3 is TGCAGTGCCCCGGACAGTCAGAACACTGAAGCTTTCTTT. Translation gives CSAPDSQNTEAFF.

V usage is TRBV28 and J usage is TRBJ2-7; TRBD1 matches 7 bases. The germline V gene has CDR1 MDHEN and CDR2 SYDVKM. V was clipped by 11 bases and J by 0 bases; unmatched bases: 7. The CDR3 has 13 amino acids. For the CDR3, the DNA is TGTGCCTCACAGGGGCAGAACTCCTACGAGCAGTACTTC. Its translation: CASQGQNSYEQYF.

Many counts were recorded for this clonotype. This chain connects TRBV28 to TRBJ2-7; 7 bases match TRBD1. Unmatched junction bases numbered 7, after V lost 5 bases and J lost 0 bases. The CDR3 consists of 15 residues. Germline CDR1 reads MDHEN; CDR2 reads SYDVKM. In DNA, the CDR3 is TGTGCCAGCAGTCCTCCGGGACAGAGCTCCTACGAGCAGTACTTC. It is translated as CASSPPGQSSYEQYF.

This clonotype was detected many times. The rearrangement joins TRBV7-2 to TRBJ1-2, with 8 nucleotides matching TRBD1. CDR1 is SGHTA, CDR2 FQGNSA, per germline. CDR3 length equals 15 residues. Germline trimming cut 2 bases from V and 5 bases from J; bases unmatched to any gene: 7. The CDR3 nucleotides read TGTGCCAGCAGCTTAACCTTGGGACAGGCTTATGGCTACACCTTC. This gives the protein CASSLTLGQAYGYTF.

This clonotype was seen many times. The V and J genes are TRBV6-1 and TRBJ2-5; possibly TRBD1 for D (6 bases). This CDR3 has 14 amino acids. V dropped 2 bases and J dropped 4 bases, with 11 bases sitting between them. In germline, CDR1 is MNHNS, CDR2 SASEGT. The CDR3 protein is CASSESLGGETQYF. The CDR3 bases are TGTGCCAGCAGTGAATCCTTAGGGGGAGAGACCCAGTACTTC.